This T cell receptor (beta chain) was sequenced during a study of regulatory T cells in long-lasting Graves disease. Study-wide background: Graves' cases, newly diagnosed, had used antithyroid drugs under 3 months. Study results and caveats: Whereas new patients shared 800 to 1,000 public clonotypes, persistent patients shared more, at 2,741.

Arm-PCR with iRepertoire HTBI primers amplified the CDR3 regions for these TCR beta libraries. Each CDR3 protein is one row after TCRdb ran MiXCR on the multiplex PCR reads. This sample has over 350,000 distinct CDR3 sequences, with about 15% found just once. The sample's time point: newly diagnosed GD, antithyroid drugs for less than 3 months. Scientists built the TCR library using RNA that was extracted from PBMCs. An endocrinology department located in Xi'an, China, was where the patients came from. In regard to this clonotype: Its antigen remains unidentified.

The V gene lost 4 bases and the J gene lost 0 bases, with 10 bases spanning the gap. The CDR3 consists of 13 residues. The germline V gene encodes CDR1 DFQATT and CDR2 SNEGSKA (reference sequence). These same data were also listed under a study on T cells in Graves' hyperthyroidism and ophthalmopathy. Per that paper: Most thyroid clonotypes expanded above 0.001 were also detected in blood.

Sequencing was performed on peripheral blood mononuclear cells (PBMCs), taken at new diagnosis, from a patient treated with antithyroid drugs. This chain joins TRBV20-1 and TRBJ2-7, with D possibly being TRBD2 (6 bases). The sequence was obtained from a woman in her thirties or forties with Graves disease. Here the CDR3 reads CSAIGGNSYEQYF. CDR3 nucleotides: TGCAGTGCTATAGGCGGGAACTCCTACGAGCAGTACTTC.